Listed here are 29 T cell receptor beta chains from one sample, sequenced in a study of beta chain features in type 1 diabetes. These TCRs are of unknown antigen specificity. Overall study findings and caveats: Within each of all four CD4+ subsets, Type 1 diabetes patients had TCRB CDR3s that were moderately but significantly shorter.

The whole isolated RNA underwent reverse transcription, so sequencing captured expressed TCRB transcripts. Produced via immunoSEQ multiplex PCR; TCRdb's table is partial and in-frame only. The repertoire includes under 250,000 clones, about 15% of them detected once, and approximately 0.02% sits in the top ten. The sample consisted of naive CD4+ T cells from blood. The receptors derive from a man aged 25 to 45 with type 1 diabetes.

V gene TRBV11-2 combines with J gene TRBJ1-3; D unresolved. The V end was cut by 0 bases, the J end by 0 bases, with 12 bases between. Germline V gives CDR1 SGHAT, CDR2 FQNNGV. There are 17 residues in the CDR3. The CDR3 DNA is TGTGCCAGCAGCTTAGATGGGTGGGCAAGCTCTGGAAACACCATATATTTT. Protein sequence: CASSLDGWASSGNTIYF.

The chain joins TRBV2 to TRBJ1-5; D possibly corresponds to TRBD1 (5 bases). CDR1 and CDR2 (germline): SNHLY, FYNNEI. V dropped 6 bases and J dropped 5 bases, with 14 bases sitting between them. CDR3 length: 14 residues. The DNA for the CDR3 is TGTGCCAGCAGCGGGGACTGGGAACATCAGCCCCAGCATTTT. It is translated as CASSGDWEHQPQHF.

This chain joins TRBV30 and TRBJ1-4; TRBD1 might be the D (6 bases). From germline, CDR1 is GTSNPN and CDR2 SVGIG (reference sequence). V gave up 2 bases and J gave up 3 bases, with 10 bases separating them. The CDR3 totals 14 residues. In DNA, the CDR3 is TGTGCCTGGAGTCTTCGGACAGCTAATGAAAAACTGTTTTTT. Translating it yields CAWSLRTANEKLFF.

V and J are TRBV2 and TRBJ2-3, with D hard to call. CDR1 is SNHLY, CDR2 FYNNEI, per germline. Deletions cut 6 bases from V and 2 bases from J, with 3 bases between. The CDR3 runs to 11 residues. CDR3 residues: CASSYTDTQYF. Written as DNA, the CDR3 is TGTGCCAGCAGCTACACAGATACGCAGTATTTT.

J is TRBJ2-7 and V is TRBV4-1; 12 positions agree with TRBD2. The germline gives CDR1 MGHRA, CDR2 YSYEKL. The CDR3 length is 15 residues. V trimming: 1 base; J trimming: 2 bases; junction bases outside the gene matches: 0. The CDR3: CASSQGLAGAYEQYF. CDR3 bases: TGCGCCAGCAGCCAAGGACTAGCGGGAGCCTACGAGCAGTACTTC.

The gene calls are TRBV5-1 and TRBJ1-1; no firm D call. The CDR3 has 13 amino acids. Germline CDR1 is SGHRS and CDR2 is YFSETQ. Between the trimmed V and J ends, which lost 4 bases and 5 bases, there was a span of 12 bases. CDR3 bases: TGCGCCAGCAGCGCCGACGGGGTTACTGAAGCTTTCTTT. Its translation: CASSADGVTEAFF.

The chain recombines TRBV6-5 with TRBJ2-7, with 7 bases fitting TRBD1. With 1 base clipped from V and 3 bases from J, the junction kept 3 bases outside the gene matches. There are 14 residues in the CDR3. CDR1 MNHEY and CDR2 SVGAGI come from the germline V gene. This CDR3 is CASSYFGTVYEQYF. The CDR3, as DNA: TGTGCCAGCAGTTACTTCGGGACAGTCTACGAGCAGTACTTC.

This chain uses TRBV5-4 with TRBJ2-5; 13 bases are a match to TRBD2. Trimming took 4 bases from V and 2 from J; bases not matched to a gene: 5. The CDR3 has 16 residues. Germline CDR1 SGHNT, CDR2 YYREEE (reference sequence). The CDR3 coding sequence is TGTGCCAGCAGCCGCCGACTAGCGGGGGGACAAGAGACCCAGTACTTC. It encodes CASSRRLAGGQETQYF.

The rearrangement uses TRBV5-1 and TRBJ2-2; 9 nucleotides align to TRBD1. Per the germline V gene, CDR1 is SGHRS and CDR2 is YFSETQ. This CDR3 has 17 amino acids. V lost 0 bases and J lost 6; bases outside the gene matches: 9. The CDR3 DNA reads TGCGCCAGCAGCTTGGTTCCCCGGGACAGGGAGGCCGGGGAGCTGTTTTTT. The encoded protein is CASSLVPRDREAGELFF.

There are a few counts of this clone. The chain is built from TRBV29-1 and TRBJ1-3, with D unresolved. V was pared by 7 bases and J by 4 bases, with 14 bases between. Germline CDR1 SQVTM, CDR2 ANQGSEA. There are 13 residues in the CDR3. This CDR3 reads CSADVSGGNTIYF. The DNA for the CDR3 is TGCAGCGCCGACGTTTCGGGAGGAAACACCATATATTTT.

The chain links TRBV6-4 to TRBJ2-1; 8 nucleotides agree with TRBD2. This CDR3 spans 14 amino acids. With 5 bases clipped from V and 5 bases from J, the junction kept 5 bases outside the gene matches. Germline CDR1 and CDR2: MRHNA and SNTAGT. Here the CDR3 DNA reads TGTGCCAGCAGTACAAGCGGGGGAAACAATGAGCAGTTCTTC. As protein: CASSTSGGNNEQFF.

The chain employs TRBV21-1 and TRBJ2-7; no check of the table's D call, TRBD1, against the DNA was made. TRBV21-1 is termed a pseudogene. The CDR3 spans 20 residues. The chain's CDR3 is CASSITWDRDLWRVRCEQYF. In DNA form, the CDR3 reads TGTGCCAGCAGCATAACTTGGGACAGGGACTTGTGGAGGGTCCGGTGCGAGCAGTACTTC.

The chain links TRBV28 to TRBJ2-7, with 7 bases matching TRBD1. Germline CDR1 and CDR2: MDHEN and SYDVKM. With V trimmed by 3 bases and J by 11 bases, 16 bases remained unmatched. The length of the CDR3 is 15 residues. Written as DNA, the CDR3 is TGTGCCAGCAGTTTGTCTTCGGGACAGAACCCAAAGGAGTACTTC. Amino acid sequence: CASSLSSGQNPKEYF. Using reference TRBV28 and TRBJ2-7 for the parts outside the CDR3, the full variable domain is DVKVTQSSRYLVKRTGEKVFLECVQDMDHENMFWYRQDPGLGLRLIYFSYDVKMKEKGDIPEGYSVSREKKERFSLILESASTNQTSMYLCASSLSSGQNPKEYFGPGTRLTVT.

CDR3 in amino acids: CASSLDTGTTPIYEQYF. In DNA, the CDR3 is TGTGCCAGCAGCTTAGATACTGGGACTACCCCCATCTACGAGCAGTACTTC. V usage is TRBV11-2 and J usage is TRBJ2-7; 7 bases match TRBD2. CDR3 length: 17 residues. J gave up 3 bases and V 0 bases, and 11 bases lay outside the gene matches. CDR1 is SGHAT and CDR2 is FQNNGV in the germline V gene.

CDR3 bases: TGCAGCGTTGAAGGGACTAGCGCCGGGGAGCTGTTTTTT. It codes for CSVEGTSAGELFF. The chain links TRBV29-1 to TRBJ2-2; 9 bases map to TRBD2. Germline V gene lookup returns CDR1 SQVTM and CDR2 ANQGSEA. The CDR3 runs 13 residues. Germline trimming cut 1 base from V and 6 bases from J; bases unmatched to any gene: 0.

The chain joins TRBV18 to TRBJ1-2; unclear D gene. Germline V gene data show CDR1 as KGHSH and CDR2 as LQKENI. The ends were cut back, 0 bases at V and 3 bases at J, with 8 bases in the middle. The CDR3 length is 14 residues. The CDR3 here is CASSPPGGDYGYTF. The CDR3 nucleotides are TGTGCCAGCTCACCACCGGGAGGAGACTATGGCTACACCTTC.

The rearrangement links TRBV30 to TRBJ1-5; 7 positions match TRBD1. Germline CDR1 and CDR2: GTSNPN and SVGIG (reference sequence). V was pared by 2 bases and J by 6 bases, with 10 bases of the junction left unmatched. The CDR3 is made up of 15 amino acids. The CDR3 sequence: CAWSLGQAPGQPQHF. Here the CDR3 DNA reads TGTGCCTGGAGTCTTGGACAGGCGCCCGGTCAGCCCCAGCATTTT.

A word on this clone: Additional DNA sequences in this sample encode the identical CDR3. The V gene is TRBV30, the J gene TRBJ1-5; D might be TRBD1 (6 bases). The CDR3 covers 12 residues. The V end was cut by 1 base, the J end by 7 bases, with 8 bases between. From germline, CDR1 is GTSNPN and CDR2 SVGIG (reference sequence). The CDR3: CAWSDRDQPQHF. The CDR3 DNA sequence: TGTGCCTGGAGTGACAGGGACCAGCCCCAGCATTTT.

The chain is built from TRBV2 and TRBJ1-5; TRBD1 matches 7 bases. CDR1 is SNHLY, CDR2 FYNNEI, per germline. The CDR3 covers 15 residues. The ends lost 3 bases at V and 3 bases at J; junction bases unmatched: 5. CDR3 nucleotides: TGTGCCAGCAGTGACGGACAGGCCGTCAATCAGCCCCAGCATTTT. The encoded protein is CASSDGQAVNQPQHF. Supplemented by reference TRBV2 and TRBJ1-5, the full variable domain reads EPEVTQTPSHQVTQMGQEVILRCVPISNHLYFYWYRQILGQKVEFLVSFYNNEISEKSEIFDDQFSVERPDGSNFTLKIRSTKLEDSAMYFCASSDGQAVNQPQHFGDGTRLSIL.

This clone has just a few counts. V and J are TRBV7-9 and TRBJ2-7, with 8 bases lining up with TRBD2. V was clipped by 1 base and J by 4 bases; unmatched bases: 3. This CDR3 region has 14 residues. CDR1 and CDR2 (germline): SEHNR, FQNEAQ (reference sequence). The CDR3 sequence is CASSLGGLVYEQYF. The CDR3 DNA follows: TGTGCCAGCAGCTTAGGGGGACTAGTGTACGAGCAGTACTTC.

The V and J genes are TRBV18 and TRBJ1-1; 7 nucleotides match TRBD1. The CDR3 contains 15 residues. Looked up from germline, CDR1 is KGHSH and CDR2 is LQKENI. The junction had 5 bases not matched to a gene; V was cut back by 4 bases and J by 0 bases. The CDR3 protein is CASSRGQSLNTEAFF. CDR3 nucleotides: TGTGCCAGCTCACGGGGACAGAGTTTGAACACTGAAGCTTTCTTT.

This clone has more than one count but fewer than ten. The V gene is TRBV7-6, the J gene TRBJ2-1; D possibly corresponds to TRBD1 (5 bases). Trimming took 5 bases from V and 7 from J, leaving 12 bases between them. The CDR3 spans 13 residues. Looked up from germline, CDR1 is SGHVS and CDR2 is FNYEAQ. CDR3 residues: CASSLGRQNEQFF. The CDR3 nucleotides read TGTGCCAGCAGCCTTGGCCGACAGAATGAGCAGTTCTTC.

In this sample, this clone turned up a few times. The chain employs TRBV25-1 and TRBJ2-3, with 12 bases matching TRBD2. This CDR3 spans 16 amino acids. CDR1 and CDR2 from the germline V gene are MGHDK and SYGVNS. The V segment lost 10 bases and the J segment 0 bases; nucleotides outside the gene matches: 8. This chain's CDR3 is CATETSGGRSTDTQYF. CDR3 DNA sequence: TGTGCCACTGAGACTAGCGGGGGCCGAAGCACAGATACGCAGTATTTT.

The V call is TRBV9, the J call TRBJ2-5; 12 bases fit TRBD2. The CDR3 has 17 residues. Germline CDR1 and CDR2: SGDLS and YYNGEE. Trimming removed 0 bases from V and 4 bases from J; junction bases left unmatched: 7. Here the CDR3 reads CASSVGSLAGGGETQYF. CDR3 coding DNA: TGTGCCAGCAGCGTAGGGTCGCTAGCGGGGGGGGGAGAGACCCAGTACTTC.

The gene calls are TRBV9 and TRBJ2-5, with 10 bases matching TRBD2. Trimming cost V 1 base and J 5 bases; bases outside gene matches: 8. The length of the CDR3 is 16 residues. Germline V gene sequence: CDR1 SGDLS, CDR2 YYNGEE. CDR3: CASSVSSGGAVETQYF. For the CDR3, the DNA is TGTGCCAGCAGCGTATCCAGCGGGGGGGCCGTGGAGACCCAGTACTTC.

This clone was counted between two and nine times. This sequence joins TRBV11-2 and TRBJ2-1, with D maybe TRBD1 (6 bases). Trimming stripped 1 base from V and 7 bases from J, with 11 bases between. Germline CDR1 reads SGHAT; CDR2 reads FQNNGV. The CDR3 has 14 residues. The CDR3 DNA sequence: TGTGCCAGCAGCTTAGCAGGGCAGGGGAATGAGCAGTTCTTC. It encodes CASSLAGQGNEQFF.

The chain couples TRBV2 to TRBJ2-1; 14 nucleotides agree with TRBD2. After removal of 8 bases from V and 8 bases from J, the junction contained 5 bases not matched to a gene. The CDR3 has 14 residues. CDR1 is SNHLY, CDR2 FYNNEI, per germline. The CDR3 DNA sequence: TGTGCCAGCCGGGGACTAGCGGGAGTACATGAGCAGTTCTTC. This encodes CASRGLAGVHEQFF.

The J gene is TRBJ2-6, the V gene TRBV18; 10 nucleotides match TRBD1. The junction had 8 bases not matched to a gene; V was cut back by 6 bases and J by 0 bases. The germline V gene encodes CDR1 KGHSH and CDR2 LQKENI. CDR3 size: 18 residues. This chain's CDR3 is CASSRGTGAFSGANVLTF. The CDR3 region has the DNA TGTGCCAGCTCGAGGGGGACAGGGGCATTCTCTGGGGCCAACGTCCTGACTTTC.

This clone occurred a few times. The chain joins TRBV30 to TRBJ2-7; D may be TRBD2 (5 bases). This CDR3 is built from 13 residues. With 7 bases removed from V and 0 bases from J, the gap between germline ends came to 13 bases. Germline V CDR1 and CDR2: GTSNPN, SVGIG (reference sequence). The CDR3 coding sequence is TGTGCCTTTAAGACGGGGAGCTCCTACGAGCAGTACTTC. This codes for CAFKTGSSYEQYF.